This is a list of T cell receptor beta chains from one sample in a study of blood T cell repertoires in COVID-19. TCRdb's table, derived via immunoSEQ multiplex PCR, lists solely in-frame clones and lacks some. Of 290,000 or so clones listed, about 87% were seen once; the top ten hold over 1%. The sequencing sample was made of peripheral blood. Source of these receptors: a man in his 70s with acute or convalescent COVID-19. The CDR3 runs from the conserved cysteine through the conserved F or W. A D gene is named only where the DNA matches it firmly. Only some rows state a clone size, as once, few, many or a class for expanded clones.

TRBJ2-3 TRBD2 TRBV24-1 - CATSDLRRGVDTQYF TGTGCCACCAGTGATTTGCGACGGGGGGTAGATACGCAGTATTTT
TRBJ1-2 - TRBV28 - CASSREVGRVYGYTF TGTGCCAGCAGTCGAGAGGTCGGTCGGGTCTATGGCTACACCTTC
TRBJ2-1 TRBD2 TRBV5-1 - CASSLSRSSGGLGDEQFF TGCGCCAGCAGCTTGAGTAGATCTAGCGGGGGCCTCGGGGATGAGCAGTTCTTC
TRBJ1-2 - TRBV28 once CASTPGTGRWSYGYTF TGTGCCAGCACCCCAGGAACAGGGCGGTGGAGCTATGGCTACACCTTC
TRBJ2-7 TRBD2 TRBV23-1 - CASSQIMAGGSYEQYF TGCGCCAGCAGTCAAATTATGGCGGGGGGCTCCTACGAGCAGTACTTC
TRBJ1-3 - TRBV18 - CASSTSGTHGGGPSGNTIYF TGTGCCAGCTCAACGTCCGGGACCCACGGGGGGGGCCCCTCTGGAAACACCATATATTTT
TRBJ2-7 - TRBV24-1 - CATSEQANYEQYF TGTGCCACCAGTGAACAGGCCAACTACGAGCAGTACTTC
TRBJ2-6 - TRBV5-6 once CASSLGRSGANVLTF TGTGCCAGCAGCTTGGGTCGCTCTGGGGCCAACGTCCTGACTTTC
TRBJ1-1 TRBD1 TRBV28 - CASRVQQGDGTEAFF TGTGCCAGCAGAGTTCAACAGGGGGATGGCACTGAAGCTTTCTTT
TRBJ2-4 TRBD2 TRBV6-5 - CASWTSGRAENIQYF TGTGCCAGTTGGACTAGCGGGAGGGCAGAAAACATTCAGTACTTC
TRBJ1-2 - TRBV20-1 few CSASSGNYGYTF TGCAGTGCTAGTTCGGGGAACTATGGCTACACCTTC
TRBJ2-1 - TRBV5-1 once CASAFGGTSYNEQFF TGCGCCAGCGCCTTTGGGGGGACCTCATACAATGAGCAGTTCTTC
TRBJ1-2 - TRBV28 - CASSLRQGINYGYTF TGTGCCAGCAGTTTGAGGCAGGGAATTAACTATGGCTACACCTTC
TRBJ2-5 - TRBV29-1 - CSVGWAEETQYF TGCAGCGTTGGTTGGGCAGAAGAGACCCAGTACTTC
TRBJ2-7 - TRBV10-1 once CASSLDLTYEQYF TGCGCCAGCAGCCTGGACTTAACCTACGAGCAGTACTTC
TRBJ1-2 - TRBV3-1/TRBV3-2 - CASSLTDLRDGYTF TGTGCCAGCAGCTTGACAGATCTTCGGGATGGCTACACCTTC
TRBJ1-2 TRBD1 TRBV6-4 - CASRSDRETGYTF TGTGCCAGCAGATCTGACAGGGAGACCGGCTACACCTTC
TRBJ2-5 TRBD1 TRBV24-1 - CATSDNRDRETQYF TGTGCCACCAGTGATAACCGGGACAGGGAGACCCAGTACTTC
TRBJ2-5 - TRBV5-6 few CASSLLGGGGEETQYF TGTGCCAGCAGCCTCTTAGGGGGGGGCGGAGAAGAGACCCAGTACTTC
TRBJ1-2 - TRBV3-1/TRBV3-2 - CASSQGQVNYGYTF TGTGCCAGCAGCCAAGGGCAGGTTAACTATGGCTACACCTTC
TRBJ2-7 TRBD1 TRBV3-1/TRBV3-2 few CASSPGQGSWQYF TGTGCCAGCAGTCCGGGACAGGGAAGTTGGCAGTACTTC
TRBJ1-3 - TRBV7-8 - CASSLYAGSGNTIYF TGTGCCAGCAGCTTATACGCGGGCTCTGGAAACACCATATATTTT
TRBJ2-7 TRBD1 TRBV5-6 - CASSSRTGYEQYF TGTGCCAGCAGCTCCCGGACAGGGTACGAGCAGTACTTC
TRBJ2-1 TRBD2 TRBV3-1/TRBV3-2 once CASSSNHYLAEGNEQFF TGTGCCAGCAGCTCCAACCACTATCTAGCGGAAGGGAATGAGCAGTTCTTC
TRBJ2-1 TRBD2 TRBV5-6 - CASSTGGVREQFF TGTGCCAGCAGCACGGGAGGGGTTCGGGAGCAGTTCTTC
TRBJ1-1 - TRBV28 - CASSAGKTEAFF TGTGCCAGCAGCGCGGGGAAGACTGAAGCTTTCTTT
TRBJ2-7 - TRBV4-1 - CASSQVFGAYEQYF TGCGCCAGCAGCCAAGTCTTCGGGGCCTACGAGCAGTACTTC
TRBJ2-7 TRBD2 TRBV19 - CASSSPLGRAPFLSYEQYF TGTGCCAGTAGTAGTCCTCTGGGGAGGGCCCCCTTCCTCTCCTACGAGCAGTACTTC
TRBJ1-6 - TRBV4-2 - CASSQQGGLNSPLHF TGTGCCAGCAGCCAACAGGGAGGTCTTAATTCACCCCTCCACTTT
TRBJ1-4 - TRBV6-2/TRBV6-3 - CASSYAVRGATNEKLFF TGTGCCAGCAGTTACGCGGTCAGGGGAGCAACTAATGAAAAACTGTTTTTT
TRBJ2-1 TRBD1 TRBV4-3 - CASSQDLVGHRGIQGGRQFF TGCGCCAGCAGCCAAGATTTGGTCGGCCACAGGGGAATACAAGGCGGAAGGCAGTTCTTC
TRBJ1-4 - TRBV2 once CASSGMNEKLFF TGTGCCAGCAGCGGGATGAATGAAAAACTGTTTTTT
TRBJ2-1 TRBD1 TRBV5-1 - CASSQIPGTGYEQFF TGCGCCAGCAGCCAAATCCCCGGGACAGGGTATGAGCAGTTCTTC
TRBJ2-3 TRBD2 TRBV3-1/TRBV3-2 - CASSQGPSGGPSSTDTQYF TGTGCCAGCAGCCAAGGTCCTAGCGGGGGACCATCTAGCACAGATACGCAGTATTTT
TRBJ1-5 TRBD1 TRBV15 - CATSRGQGEGYSNQPQHF TGTGCCACCAGCAGAGGACAGGGAGAAGGGTATAGCAATCAGCCCCAGCATTTT
TRBJ2-7 TRBD2 TRBV24-1 - CATSEGGITYEQYF TGTGCCACCAGTGAGGGGGGGATAACCTACGAGCAGTACTTC